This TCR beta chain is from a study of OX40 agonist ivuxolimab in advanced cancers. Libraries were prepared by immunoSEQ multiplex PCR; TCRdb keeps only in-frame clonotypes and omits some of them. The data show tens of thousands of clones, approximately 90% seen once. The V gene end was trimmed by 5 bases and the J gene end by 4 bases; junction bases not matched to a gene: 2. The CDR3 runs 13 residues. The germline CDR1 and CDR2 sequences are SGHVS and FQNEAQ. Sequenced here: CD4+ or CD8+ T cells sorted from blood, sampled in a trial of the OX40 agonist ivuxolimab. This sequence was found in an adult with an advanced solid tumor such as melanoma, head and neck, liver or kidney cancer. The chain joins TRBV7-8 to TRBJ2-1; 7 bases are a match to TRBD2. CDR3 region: CASSQGLYNEQFF. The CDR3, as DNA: TGTGCCAGCAGCCAGGGACTATACAATGAGCAGTTCTTC.